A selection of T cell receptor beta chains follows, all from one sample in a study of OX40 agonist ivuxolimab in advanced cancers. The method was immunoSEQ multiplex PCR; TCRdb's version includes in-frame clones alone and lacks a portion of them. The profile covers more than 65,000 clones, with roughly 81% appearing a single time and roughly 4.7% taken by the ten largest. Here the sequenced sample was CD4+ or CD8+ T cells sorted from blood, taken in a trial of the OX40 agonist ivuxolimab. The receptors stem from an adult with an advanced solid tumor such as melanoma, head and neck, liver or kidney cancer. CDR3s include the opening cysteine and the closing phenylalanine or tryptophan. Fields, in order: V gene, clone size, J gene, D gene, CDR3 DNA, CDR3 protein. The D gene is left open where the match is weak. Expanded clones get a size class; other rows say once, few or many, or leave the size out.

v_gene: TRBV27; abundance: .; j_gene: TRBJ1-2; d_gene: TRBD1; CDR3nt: TGTGCCAGCAGTTTAAGTGGACAGGAACGTACTAACTATGGCTACACCTTC; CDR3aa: CASSLSGQERTNYGYTF
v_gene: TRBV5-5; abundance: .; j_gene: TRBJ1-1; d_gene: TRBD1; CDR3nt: TGTGCCAGCAGGGACAGGGGCACTGAAGCTTTCTTT; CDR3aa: CASRDRGTEAFF
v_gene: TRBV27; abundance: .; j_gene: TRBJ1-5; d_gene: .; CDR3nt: TGTGCCAGCAGTTTATTTTCGGATAGCAATCAGCCCCAGCATTTT; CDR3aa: CASSLFSDSNQPQHF
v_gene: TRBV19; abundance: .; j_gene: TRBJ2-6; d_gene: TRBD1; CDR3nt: TGTGCCACTAGACTCGGGACAGACGACTCTGGGGCCAACGTCCTGACTTTC; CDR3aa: CATRLGTDDSGANVLTF
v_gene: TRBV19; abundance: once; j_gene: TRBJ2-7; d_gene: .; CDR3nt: TGTGCCAGTAGTACCCCACAGGGCTCCTACGAGCAGTACTTC; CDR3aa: CASSTPQGSYEQYF
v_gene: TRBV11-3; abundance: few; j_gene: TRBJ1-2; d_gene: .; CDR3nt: TGTGCCAGCAGCTTAGATCAGGGCGGAACTTCCATAAACTATGGCTACACCTTC; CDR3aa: CASSLDQGGTSINYGYTF
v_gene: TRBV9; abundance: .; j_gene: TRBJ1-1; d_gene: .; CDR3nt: TGTGCCAGCAGGGCCGAGACAGGTGGAGTGCACACTGAAGCTTTCTTT; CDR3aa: CASRAETGGVHTEAFF
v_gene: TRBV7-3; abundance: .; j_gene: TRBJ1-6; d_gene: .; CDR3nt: TGTGCCAGCAGCTCATACAGAGATTCACCCCTCCACTTT; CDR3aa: CASSSYRDSPLHF
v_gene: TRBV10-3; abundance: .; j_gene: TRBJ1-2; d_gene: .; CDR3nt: TGTGCCATCAGTGAGGGTCCGGTTAACTATGGCTACACCTTC; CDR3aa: CAISEGPVNYGYTF
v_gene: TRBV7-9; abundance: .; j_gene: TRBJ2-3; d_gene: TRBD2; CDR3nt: TGTGCCAGCGGAGCGGGAGCTAGAAGCGCAGATACGCAGTATTTT; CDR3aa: CASGAGARSADTQYF
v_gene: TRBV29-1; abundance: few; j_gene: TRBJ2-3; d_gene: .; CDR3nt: TGCAGCGTTGTGTCCAGAAACACAGATACGCAGTATTTT; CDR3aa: CSVVSRNTDTQYF
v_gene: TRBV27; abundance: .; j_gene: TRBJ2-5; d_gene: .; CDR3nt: TGTGCCAGCGCAAGGGAGACCCAGTACTTC; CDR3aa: CASARETQYF
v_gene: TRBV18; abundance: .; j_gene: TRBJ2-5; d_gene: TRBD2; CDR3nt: TGTGCCAGCTCACCACCGGGACTAGGGTATGAGCAGTACTTC; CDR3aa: CASSPPGLGYEQYF
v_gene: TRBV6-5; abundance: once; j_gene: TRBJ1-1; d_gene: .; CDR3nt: TGTGCCAGCAGTTACGCGGGGGTGGGGATGAACACTGAAGCTTTCTTT; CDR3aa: CASSYAGVGMNTEAFF
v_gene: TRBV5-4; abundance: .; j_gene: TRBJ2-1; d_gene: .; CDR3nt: TGTGCCAGCAGCTTGGAAATGTATGGCTCCTACAATGAGCAGTTCTTC; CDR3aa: CASSLEMYGSYNEQFF
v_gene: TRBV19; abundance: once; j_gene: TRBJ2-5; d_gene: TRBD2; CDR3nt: TGTGCCAGTAGTACTCCGGGACTAGCGGGGGGAAACCAAGAGACCCAGTACTTC; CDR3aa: CASSTPGLAGGNQETQYF
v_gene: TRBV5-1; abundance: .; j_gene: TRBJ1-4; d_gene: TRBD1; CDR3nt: TGCGCCAGCAGCTTCGGACAGGGTAATGAAAAACTGTTTTTT; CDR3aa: CASSFGQGNEKLFF
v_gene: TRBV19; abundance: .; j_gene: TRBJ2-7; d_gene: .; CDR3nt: TGTGCCAGTAGTATAAAGGGCCAGCGAAACTCCTACGAGCAGTACTTC; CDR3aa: CASSIKGQRNSYEQYF
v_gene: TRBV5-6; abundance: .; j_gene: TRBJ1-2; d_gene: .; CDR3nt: TGTGCCAGCAGCTTGGGACGATTAGGTGGCTACACCTTC; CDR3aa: CASSLGRLGGYTF
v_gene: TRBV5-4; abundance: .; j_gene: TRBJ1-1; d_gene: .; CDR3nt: TGTGCCAGCAGCTTGGACGGGGGTTTGGCTGAAGCTTTCTTT; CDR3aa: CASSLDGGLAEAFF
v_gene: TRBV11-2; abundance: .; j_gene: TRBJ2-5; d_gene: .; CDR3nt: TGTGCCAGCAGCTTAACTGTGGAGACCCAGTACTTC; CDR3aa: CASSLTVETQYF
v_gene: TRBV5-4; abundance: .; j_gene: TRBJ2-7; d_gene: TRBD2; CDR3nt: TGTGCCAGCAGCCCTCCAGCGGGAGGTGTCCACGAGCAGTACTTC; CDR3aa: CASSPPAGGVHEQYF
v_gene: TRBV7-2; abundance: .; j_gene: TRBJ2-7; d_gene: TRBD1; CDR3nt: TGTGCCAGCAGCTCCGGGACAGGGCCTTCCTACGAGCAGTACTTC; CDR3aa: CASSSGTGPSYEQYF
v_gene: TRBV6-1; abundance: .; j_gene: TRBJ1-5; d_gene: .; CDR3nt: TGTGCCAGCAGTGAAGCGTTACAGGGAGGCCATCAGCCCCAGCATTTT; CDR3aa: CASSEALQGGHQPQHF
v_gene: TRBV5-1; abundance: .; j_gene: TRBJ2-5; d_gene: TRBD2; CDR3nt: TGCGCCAGCAGCTTGGGGACTAGCGGGGGAGAGACCCAGTACTTC; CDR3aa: CASSLGTSGGETQYF
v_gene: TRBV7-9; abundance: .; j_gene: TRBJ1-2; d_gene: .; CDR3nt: TGTGCCAGCAGCTTAGCGGTTGGGGACGGCTACACCTTC; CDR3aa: CASSLAVGDGYTF
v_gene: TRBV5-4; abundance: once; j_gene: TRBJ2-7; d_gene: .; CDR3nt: TGTGCCAGCAGCCCCTCCGGAGCTTCGGCCGAGCAGTACTTC; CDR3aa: CASSPSGASAEQYF
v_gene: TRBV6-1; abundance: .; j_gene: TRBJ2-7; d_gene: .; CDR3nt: TGTGCCAGCAGTGAGGTCGGAAGGTACGAGCAGTACTTC; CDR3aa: CASSEVGRYEQYF
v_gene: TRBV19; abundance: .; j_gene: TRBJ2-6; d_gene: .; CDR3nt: TGTGCCAGTAGTCCTAGCTACTCCTCTGGGGCCAACGTCCTGACTTTC; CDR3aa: CASSPSYSSGANVLTF
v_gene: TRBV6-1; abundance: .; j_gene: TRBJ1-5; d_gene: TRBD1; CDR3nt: TGTGCCAGCAGTGAAGGACAGGGGGGATATCATCAGCCCCAGCATTTT; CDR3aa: CASSEGQGGYHQPQHF
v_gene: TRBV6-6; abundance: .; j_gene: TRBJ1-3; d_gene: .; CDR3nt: TGTGCCAGCAGTAGAGGTAACACCATATATTTT; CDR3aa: CASSRGNTIYF
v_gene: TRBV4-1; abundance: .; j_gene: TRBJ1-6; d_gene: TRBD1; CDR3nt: TGCGCCAGCAGCCTCCAGGGGGACAATTCACCCCTCCACTTT; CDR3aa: CASSLQGDNSPLHF
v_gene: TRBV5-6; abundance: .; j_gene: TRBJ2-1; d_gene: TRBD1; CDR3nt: TGTGCCAGCTCTACAGGGGCTTTAGTTTTGATCTTC; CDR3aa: CASSTGALVLIF
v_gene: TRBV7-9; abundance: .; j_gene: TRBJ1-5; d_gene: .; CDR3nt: TGTGCCAGCAGCTTAGGGGTCGTGGGGGAAGGAGGTCAGCCCCAGCATTTT; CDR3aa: CASSLGVVGEGGQPQHF
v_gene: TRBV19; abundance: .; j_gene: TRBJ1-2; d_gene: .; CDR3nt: TGTGCCAGTAGTCCGTTCGCGGGGGACTATGGCTACACCTTC; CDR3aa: CASSPFAGDYGYTF
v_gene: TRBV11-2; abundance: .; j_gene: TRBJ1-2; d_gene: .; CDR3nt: TGTGCCAGCAGCTTTCTCGGCGGGAGCTATGGCTACACCTTC; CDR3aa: CASSFLGGSYGYTF
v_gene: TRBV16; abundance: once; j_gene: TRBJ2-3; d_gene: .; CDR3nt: TGTGCCAGCAGCCAATACGGCGACACAGATACGCAGTATTTT; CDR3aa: CASSQYGDTDTQYF
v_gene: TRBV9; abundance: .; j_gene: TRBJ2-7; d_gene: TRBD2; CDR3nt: TGTGCCAGCAGCGTAGGGCCAGCGGGATCCTACGAGCAGTACTTC; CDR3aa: CASSVGPAGSYEQYF
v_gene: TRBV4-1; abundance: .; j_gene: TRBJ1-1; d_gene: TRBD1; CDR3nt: TGCGCCAGTACGATAGGGGGACAGATGAACACTGAAGCTTTCTTT; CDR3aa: CASTIGGQMNTEAFF
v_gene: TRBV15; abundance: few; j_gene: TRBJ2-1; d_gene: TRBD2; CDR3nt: TGTGCCACCAGCAGAGCGGGAGGTCTGGATGAGCAGTTCTTC; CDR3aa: CATSRAGGLDEQFF
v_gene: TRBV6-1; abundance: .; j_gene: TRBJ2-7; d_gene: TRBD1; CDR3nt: TGTGCCAGCAGTGACGATTGGGGGACAGCCTACGAGCAGTACTTC; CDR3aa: CASSDDWGTAYEQYF
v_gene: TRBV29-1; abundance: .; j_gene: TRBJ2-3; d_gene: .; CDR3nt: TGCAGCGTTGTGCAGTTAAGCAGCACAGATACGCAGTATTTT; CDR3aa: CSVVQLSSTDTQYF
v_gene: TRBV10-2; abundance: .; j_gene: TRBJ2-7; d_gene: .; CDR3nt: TGCGCCAGCAGAGAATCGGGCCTCTACGAGCAGTACTTC; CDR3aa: CASRESGLYEQYF
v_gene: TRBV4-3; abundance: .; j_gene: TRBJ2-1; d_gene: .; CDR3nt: TGCGCCAGCAGCCAAGATATCCGGGCCCGGATAAATGAGCAGTTCTTC; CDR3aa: CASSQDIRARINEQFF
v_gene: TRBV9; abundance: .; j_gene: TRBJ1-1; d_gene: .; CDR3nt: TGTGCCAGCAGCGTAGGGATGGGGGACACTGAAGCTTTCTTT; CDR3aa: CASSVGMGDTEAFF
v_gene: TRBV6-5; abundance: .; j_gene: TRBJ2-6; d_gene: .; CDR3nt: TGTGCCAGCAGTTACTCGAGGGGACCGCTACCAGTCGTCCTGACTTTC; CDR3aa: CASSYSRGPLPVVLTF
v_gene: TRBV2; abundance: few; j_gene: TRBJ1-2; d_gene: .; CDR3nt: TGTGCCAGCAAGGGAGACCATGGGGGCTACACCTTC; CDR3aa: CASKGDHGGYTF
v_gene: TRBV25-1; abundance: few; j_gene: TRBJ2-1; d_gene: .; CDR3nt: TGTGCCAGCAGAACTCAGAAGGCCGGTTACAATGAGCAGTTCTTC; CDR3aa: CASRTQKAGYNEQFF
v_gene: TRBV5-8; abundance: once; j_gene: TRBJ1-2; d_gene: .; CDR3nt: TGTGCCAGCAGCTTGGCCGGCAACTATGGCTACACCTTC; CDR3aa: CASSLAGNYGYTF
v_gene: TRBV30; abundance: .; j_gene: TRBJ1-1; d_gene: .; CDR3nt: TGTGCCTGGAGTCGCATCGGGGTGTTCACTGAAGCTTTCTTT; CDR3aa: CAWSRIGVFTEAFF
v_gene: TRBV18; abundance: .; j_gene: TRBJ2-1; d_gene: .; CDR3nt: TGTGCCAGCTCACCACCTGTCGCCCCCCGAAACAATGAGCAGTTCTTC; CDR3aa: CASSPPVAPRNNEQFF
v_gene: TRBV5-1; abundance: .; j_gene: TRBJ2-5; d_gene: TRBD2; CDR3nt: TGCGCCAGCAGCTTGCTTCTAGCGGGGCCTCAAGAGACCCAGTACTTC; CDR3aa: CASSLLLAGPQETQYF
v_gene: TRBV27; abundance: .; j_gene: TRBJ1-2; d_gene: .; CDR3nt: TGTGCCAGCAGTTTAAGGGCAGGTACTTTAGGCTATGGCTACACCTTC; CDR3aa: CASSLRAGTLGYGYTF
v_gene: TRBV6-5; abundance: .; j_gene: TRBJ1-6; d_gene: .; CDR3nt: TGTGCCAGCAGTTACGGTTCAGGGGAGAATTCACCCCTCCACTTT; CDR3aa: CASSYGSGENSPLHF